A selection of T cell receptor beta chains follows, all from one sample in a study of shared clonotypes between healthy human individuals. TCRdb's table, derived via immunoSEQ multiplex PCR, lists solely in-frame clones and lacks some. This table has approximately 340,000 clones, approximately 79% appearing once. Sequencing was done on a sample of memory CD4+ T cells sorted from blood. These receptors were taken from a man aged 30 to 45 in good health. Each CDR3 is given with its conserved first and last residue. The D gene is left open where the match is weak. Clone size is given for some rows only: seen once, a few or many times, or a class if the clone is expanded.

>TRBJ2-1|TRBD2|TRBV5-1|NA
TGCGCCAGCAGCAGAAGGACTAGCGGATCCTACAATGAGCAGTTCTTC
CASSRRTSGSYNEQFF
>TRBJ2-3|NA|TRBV29-1|NA
TGCAGCGCCACCCGTAGAGCGGCTACAGATACGCAGTATTTT
CSATRRAATDTQYF
>TRBJ2-1|TRBD1|TRBV28|NA
TGTGCCAGCACTTGGGACAGGTTAAATGAGCAGTTCTTC
CASTWDRLNEQFF
>TRBJ2-7|NA|TRBV5-1|once
TGCGCCAGCAGCTTGGGGGCCGGTGCGCTGATTTACTACGAGCAGTACTTC
CASSLGAGALIYYEQYF
>TRBJ2-7|TRBD2|TRBV11-2|NA
TGTGCCAGCAGCTTAGACGGGGGGGTAGGAACCTACGAGCAGTACTTC
CASSLDGGVGTYEQYF
>TRBJ2-5|TRBD2|TRBV2|NA
TGTGCCAGCACTGGACTAGCGGGAGCTCAAGAGACCCAGTACTTC
CASTGLAGAQETQYF
>TRBJ2-5|NA|TRBV7-8|NA
TGTGCCAGCAGCACGACTTTGGAGACCCAGTACTTC
CASSTTLETQYF
>TRBJ2-1|NA|TRBV28|once
TGTGCCAGCAGTTTGTTTTCCGGGACCATCAATGAGCAGTTCTTC
CASSLFSGTINEQFF
>TRBJ2-2|NA|TRBV6-1|few
TGTGCCAGCAGTGAGATCGTTCAATTCACCGGGGAGCTGTTTTTT
CASSEIVQFTGELFF
>TRBJ2-6|NA|TRBV5-6|NA
TGTGCCAGCAGCTTGCTCGCAGGTACTGGGGCCAACGTCCTGACTTTC
CASSLLAGTGANVLTF
>TRBJ2-3|TRBD2|TRBV12-5|NA
TGTGCTAGTGGTTTGGTTGGTTGGTCCACCGGGACTCAGCGGGACACAGATACGCAGTATTTT
CASGLVGWSTGTQRDTDTQYF
>TRBJ2-7|TRBD1|TRBV9|NA
TGTGCCAGCAGCGTAGCTGCCGGACAGGGTTTTCTCGAGCAGTACTTC
CASSVAAGQGFLEQYF
>TRBJ1-5|NA|TRBV4-1|few
TGCGCCAGCAGCCTACAGGAAAATCAGCCCCAGCATTTT
CASSLQENQPQHF
>TRBJ1-1|NA|TRBV27|many
TGTGCCAGCAGTTTATACGGGCAGGGGTACACTGAAGCTTTCTTT
CASSLYGQGYTEAFF
>TRBJ1-3|TRBD1|TRBV4-2|many
TGTGCCAGCAGCCAAAGCGGACAGGGAGAACCCGGAAACACCATATATTTT
CASSQSGQGEPGNTIYF
>TRBJ1-1|NA|TRBV15|NA
TGTGCCACCAGCAGAGGCTCGTTGAACACTGAAGCTTTCTTT
CATSRGSLNTEAFF
>TRBJ1-5|NA|TRBV7-9|NA
TGTGCCAGCAGCTTTGACGGCGGCAATCAGCCCCAGCATTTT
CASSFDGGNQPQHF
>TRBJ2-7|TRBD2|TRBV5-6|NA
TGTGCCAGCAGCCAACTAGCGGGAGGCCTGGAAGAGCAGTACTTC
CASSQLAGGLEEQYF
>TRBJ2-7|NA|TRBV5-1|NA
TGCGCCAGCAGACACGACAGGTCGAACCACGAGCAGTACTTC
CASRHDRSNHEQYF
>TRBJ1-6|TRBD1|TRBV7-8|NA
TGTGCCAGCAGCTTAGTGGAACAGGGGAATTCACCCCTCCACTTT
CASSLVEQGNSPLHF
>TRBJ2-7|NA|TRBV2|NA
TGTGCCAGCATGGGGATAGGGGTCCAGAGCTCCTACGAGCAGTACTTC
CASMGIGVQSSYEQYF
>TRBJ2-7|NA|TRBV15|NA
TGTGCCACCAGCAGAGATAGGTCCCGGAGGGACGGAGGCTACGAGCAGTACTTC
CATSRDRSRRDGGYEQYF
>TRBJ2-3|NA|TRBV9|NA
TGTGCCAGCAGGTCCACAGATACGCAGTATTTT
CASRSTDTQYF
>TRBJ1-2|TRBD1|TRBV7-2|few
TGTGCCAGCAGCTTAACGGGACAGGGGGGCTATGGCTACACCTTC
CASSLTGQGGYGYTF
>TRBJ2-3|TRBD2|TRBV7-2|NA
TGTGCCAGCAGCCTTACTAGCGGGAGAAGGGATACGCAGTATTTT
CASSLTSGRRDTQYF
>TRBJ2-3|NA|TRBV14|NA
TGTGCCAGCAGCCAAGAACTCACAGATACGCAGTATTTT
CASSQELTDTQYF
>TRBJ1-2|NA|TRBV5-4|NA
TGTGCCAGCAGCTTGGTTGGTGTATCGGGCTACACCTTC
CASSLVGVSGYTF
>TRBJ2-2|NA|TRBV11-3|NA
TGTGCCAGCAGCTTTGGCGCCCTGGGTCACACCGGGGAGCTGTTTTTT
CASSFGALGHTGELFF
>TRBJ2-2|TRBD2|TRBV2|few
TGTGCCAGCAGCCGGACTAGCGGGGGGACCGGGGAGCTGTTTTTT
CASSRTSGGTGELFF
>TRBJ1-5|NA|TRBV19|NA
TGTGCCAGTATCATTACCGGGACGGCGACGAATCAGCCCCAGCATTTT
CASIITGTATNQPQHF
>TRBJ2-1|NA|TRBV6-1|NA
TGTGCCAGCAGTGAAGGCCCGGGAGTTTTCAATGAGCAGTTCTTC
CASSEGPGVFNEQFF
>TRBJ1-3|NA|TRBV5-4|NA
TGTGCCAGCAGCTTTTCAGGGGTAAACACCATATATTTT
CASSFSGVNTIYF
>TRBJ2-5|TRBD2|TRBV9|NA
TGTGCCAGCAGCGTCGGGGCAGGGGGGACTAGCGTTGAGACCCAGTACTTC
CASSVGAGGTSVETQYF
>TRBJ2-5|NA|TRBV7-2|NA
TGTGCCAGCAGCTTACAAGAGACCCAGTACTTC
CASSLQETQYF